The rows below give T cell receptor beta chains drawn from one sample of a study of T cells after yellow fever vaccination. One entry per CDR3 protein results from TCRdb running MiXCR on the 5' RACE reads. The sample has 400,000 to 650,000 distinct CDR3 sequences; roughly a fifth are singletons. The sample was PBMCs, taken about 21 days after the first yellow fever vaccination. The receptors were gathered from a man aged 18 to 35 who received the YFV17D yellow fever vaccine. CDR3s include the opening cysteine and the closing phenylalanine or tryptophan. The D gene is left open where the match is weak. Rows may omit the clone size; those that give it use once, few, many or a size class.

clone_size: NA
j_call: TRBJ2-2
v_call: TRBV5-1
d_call: TRBD1
cdr3_aa: CASSSQGPNTGELFF
cdr3_nt: TGCGCCAGCAGCTCACAGGGGCCTAACACCGGGGAGCTGTTTTTT

clone_size: NA
j_call: TRBJ2-1
v_call: TRBV12-3/TRBV12-4
d_call: NA
cdr3_aa: CASSFRHYEQFF
cdr3_nt: TGTGCCAGCAGTTTTCGCCACTATGAGCAGTTCTTC

clone_size: few
j_call: TRBJ2-4
v_call: TRBV18
d_call: TRBD1
cdr3_aa: CASSQPGQWGKNIQYF
cdr3_nt: TGTGCCAGCTCACAACCGGGACAGTGGGGCAAAAACATTCAGTACTTC

clone_size: NA
j_call: TRBJ2-6
v_call: TRBV5-1
d_call: NA
cdr3_aa: CASKRGYGANVLTF
cdr3_nt: TGCGCCAGTAAAAGGGGGTACGGGGCCAACGTCCTGACTTTC

clone_size: NA
j_call: TRBJ1-2
v_call: TRBV12-3/TRBV12-4
d_call: NA
cdr3_aa: CASSLAGGGTYGYTF
cdr3_nt: TGTGCCAGCAGTTTAGCAGGGGGAGGAACCTATGGCTACACCTTC

clone_size: many
j_call: TRBJ1-1
v_call: TRBV5-1
d_call: NA
cdr3_aa: CASSLIGNTEAFF
cdr3_nt: TGTGCCAGCAGCTTAATAGGGAACACTGAAGCTTTCTTT

clone_size: many
j_call: TRBJ2-1
v_call: TRBV6-1
d_call: TRBD1
cdr3_aa: CASRSTGGENEQFF
cdr3_nt: TGTGCCAGCAGATCCACAGGGGGCGAGAATGAGCAGTTCTTC

clone_size: few
j_call: TRBJ2-5
v_call: TRBV9
d_call: NA
cdr3_aa: CASSVDWVGPQETQYF
cdr3_nt: TGTGCCAGCAGCGTAGACTGGGTCGGACCCCAAGAGACCCAGTACTTC

clone_size: NA
j_call: TRBJ2-3
v_call: TRBV3-1
d_call: NA
cdr3_aa: CASSDARADTQYF
cdr3_nt: TGTGCCAGCAGCGACGCAAGGGCAGATACGCAGTATTTT

clone_size: few
j_call: TRBJ2-7
v_call: TRBV5-1
d_call: NA
cdr3_aa: CASSPGQMGLEQYF
cdr3_nt: TGCGCCAGCAGCCCGGGACAAATGGGACTCGAGCAGTACTTC

clone_size: many
j_call: TRBJ2-5
v_call: TRBV5-6
d_call: TRBD1
cdr3_aa: CASSLKGQGIVETQYF
cdr3_nt: TGTGCCAGCAGCTTGAAGGGACAGGGGATCGTGGAGACCCAGTACTTC

clone_size: NA
j_call: TRBJ1-5
v_call: TRBV4-1
d_call: TRBD1
cdr3_aa: CASSRPGQSNQPQHF
cdr3_nt: TGCGCCAGCAGCCGACCGGGACAGAGCAATCAGCCCCAGCATTTT

clone_size: NA
j_call: TRBJ1-2
v_call: TRBV5-4
d_call: NA
cdr3_aa: CASSLTGSYTF
cdr3_nt: TGTGCCAGCAGCTTGACAGGGAGCTACACCTTC

clone_size: once
j_call: TRBJ2-3
v_call: TRBV20-1
d_call: TRBD2
cdr3_aa: CSARELAGLPTDTQYF
cdr3_nt: TGCAGTGCTAGAGAGTTAGCGGGGCTCCCCACAGATACGCAGTATTTT

clone_size: NA
j_call: TRBJ1-1
v_call: TRBV7-8
d_call: NA
cdr3_aa: CASSLGDGAAFF
cdr3_nt: TGTGCCAGCAGCTTAGGAGATGGGGCAGCTTTCTTT

clone_size: NA
j_call: TRBJ2-3
v_call: TRBV6-2/TRBV6-3
d_call: NA
cdr3_aa: CASKFGQFGLDTQYF
cdr3_nt: TGTGCCAGCAAATTTGGGCAATTTGGGTTAGATACGCAGTATTTT

clone_size: NA
j_call: TRBJ2-7
v_call: TRBV4-2
d_call: NA
cdr3_aa: CASSQDGRGTYF
cdr3_nt: TGTGCCAGCAGCCAAGATGGCAGGGGTACGTACTTC

clone_size: few
j_call: TRBJ1-2
v_call: TRBV7-9
d_call: NA
cdr3_aa: CASTPGTNYGYTF
cdr3_nt: TGTGCCAGCACCCCAGGCACCAACTATGGCTACACCTTC